A selection of T cell receptor beta chains follows, all from one sample in a study of blood T cell repertoires in COVID-19. The repertoire was sequenced with immunoSEQ multiplex PCR; TCRdb's copy has only in-frame clones and lacks some. The profile covers some 260,000 clones, with 70% to 90% appearing a single time and under 4% taken by the ten largest. The sample comprised peripheral blood. Receptors were obtained from a man aged 18-30 years with active or convalescent COVID-19. CDR3s include the opening cysteine and the closing phenylalanine or tryptophan. D genes are given only for firm matches. Size values are once, few and many counts, or a class for expanded clones, and some rows have none.

v_call,d_call,j_call,clone_size,cdr3_length,cdr3_nt,cdr3_aa
TRBV7-8,-,TRBJ2-5,-,14,TGTGCCAGCAGCTCCGGGTCGAAAAAAGAGACCCAGTACTTC,CASSSGSKKETQYF
TRBV5-1,TRBD1,TRBJ1-1,-,16,TGCGCCAGCAGCTCCCCCACGGACAGGGAAAACACTGAAGCTTTCTTT,CASSSPTDRENTEAFF
TRBV21-1,-,TRBJ1-5,-,16,TGTGCCAGCAGCAAAGTGACCGACGGGAATAATCAGCCCCAGCATTTT,CASSKVTDGNNQPQHF
TRBV6-1,TRBD1,TRBJ2-1,-,16,TGTGCCAGCAGTGAATCCGGGACAGGGGGCCTGGATGAGCAGTTCTTC,CASSESGTGGLDEQFF
TRBV27,-,TRBJ1-2,-,16,TGTGCCAGCAGTCCGACCGGAGGTCGTGCCCCGTATGGCTACACCTTC,CASSPTGGRAPYGYTF
TRBV5-4,TRBD2,TRBJ2-1,-,17,TGTGCCAGCAGCTTGGCCAGACTAGCGAACTCCTACAATGAGCAGTTCTTC,CASSLARLANSYNEQFF
TRBV6-5,TRBD1,TRBJ2-7,-,13,TGTGCCAGCCTAGGGACAGGATCGCACGAGCAGTACTTC,CASLGTGSHEQYF
TRBV3-1/TRBV3-2,-,TRBJ1-1,-,14,TGTGCCAGCAGCCAAGATGGGGGAGGGACTGAAGCTTTCTTT,CASSQDGGGTEAFF
TRBV7-2,-,TRBJ1-1,-,14,TGTGCCAGCAGCTTAGCGGGGGCGAACACTGAAGCTTTCTTT,CASSLAGANTEAFF
TRBV7-6,-,TRBJ2-3,-,14,TGTGCCAGCAGCTTAGCGAGGGGGACAGATACGCAGTATTTT,CASSLARGTDTQYF
TRBV5-6,-,TRBJ1-2,once,15,TGTGCCAGCAGCTTGTATAAGGGGCTCGACTATGGCTACACCTTC,CASSLYKGLDYGYTF
TRBV5-1,-,TRBJ1-2,-,14,TGCGCCAGCAGCTTGAGTGGCAGGGGCTATGGCTACACCTTC,CASSLSGRGYGYTF
TRBV7-2,-,TRBJ1-5,-,15,TGTGCCAGCAGCTTAGTAGGAGGGTTTGGACAGCCCCAGCATTTT,CASSLVGGFGQPQHF
TRBV4-1,TRBD1,TRBJ2-1,-,15,TGCGCCAGCAGCCAGTTACAGGGGTCCTACAATGAGCAGTTCTTC,CASSQLQGSYNEQFF
TRBV18,TRBD1,TRBJ1-1,few,16,TGTGCCAGCTCACCAAAGGCGACAGGGGAGAACACTGAAGCTTTCTTT,CASSPKATGENTEAFF
TRBV29-1,TRBD1,TRBJ1-2,-,13,TGCAGCGTCCTGACAGGGGCCCCTTGGGGCTACACCTTC,CSVLTGAPWGYTF
TRBV2,-,TRBJ1-4,-,12,-,CASSVGTGNSFF
TRBV11-3,-,TRBJ1-3,-,15,TGTGCCAGCAGCTTAGAGTCGGGCTCTGGAAACACCATATATTTT,CASSLESGSGNTIYF
TRBV7-2,-,TRBJ1-2,-,14,TGTGCCAGCAGCTTAGTCGACAGTCCCTATGGCTACACCTTC,CASSLVDSPYGYTF
TRBV19,TRBD1,TRBJ1-5,-,19,TGTGCCAGTAGTATAGGTAACCAGGGGGTCGACCCGATTCGTCAGCCCCAGCATTTT,CASSIGNQGVDPIRQPQHF
TRBV2,TRBD2,TRBJ2-2,few,16,TGTGCCAGCAGTATGATTGGACTAGCGTCTGCCGGGGAGCTGTTTTTT,CASSMIGLASAGELFF
TRBV13,TRBD1,TRBJ2-7,-,14,TGTGCCAGCAGCAGGGGACAGGGGAATTACGAGCAGTACTTC,CASSRGQGNYEQYF
TRBV29-1,TRBD1,TRBJ1-1,-,13,TGCAGCGTGGGGGGACAGAAGAACACTGAAGCTTTCTTT,CSVGGQKNTEAFF
TRBV5-8,TRBD1,TRBJ1-2,once,15,TGTGCCAGCAGCTCCCTGACAGGGGGCGACGGGGGCTACACCTTC,CASSSLTGGDGGYTF
TRBV11-3,-,TRBJ1-1,-,13,TGTGCCAGCAGCTTAGGGGGGGACGCTGAAGCTTTCTTT,CASSLGGDAEAFF
TRBV2,TRBD1,TRBJ1-5,-,15,TGTGCCAGCAGTGAGGGGGACAGGATCGATCAGCCCCAGCATTTT,CASSEGDRIDQPQHF
TRBV3-1/TRBV3-2,TRBD2,TRBJ2-7,-,15,TGTGCCAGCAGCTTAGGGACTAGGCCGTCCTACGAGCAGTACTTC,CASSLGTRPSYEQYF
TRBV15,TRBD1,TRBJ1-2,-,18,TGTGCCACCAGCAGAGATAAGACAGGGGCGTTCCGTAACTATGGCTACACCTTC,CATSRDKTGAFRNYGYTF
TRBV7-2,-,TRBJ1-1,once,15,TGTGCCAGCAGCTTAGTGGCAGGTGGAGGCACTGAAGCTTTCTTT,CASSLVAGGGTEAFF
TRBV9,-,TRBJ2-3,-,16,TGTGCCAGCAGCGTAGAGATGGGGGCTACCACAGATACGCAGTATTTT,CASSVEMGATTDTQYF
TRBV6-5,-,TRBJ1-6,-,15,TGTGCCACTGGATCCCGGGCCTCAGGGAATTCACCCCTCCACTTT,CATGSRASGNSPLHF
TRBV28,TRBD2,TRBJ2-7,-,15,TGTGCCAGCAGTCCTACAACTAGCGGGATTTACGAGCAGTACTTC,CASSPTTSGIYEQYF
TRBV27,TRBD1,TRBJ2-1,-,17,TGTGCCAGCAAAGATTCACAGGGGGACAGACACTACAATGAGCAGTTCTTC,CASKDSQGDRHYNEQFF
TRBV3-1/TRBV3-2,TRBD1,TRBJ2-7,-,15,TGTGCCAGCAGCCAAACCTCCGGGACAGGGCGCGAGCAGTACTTC,CASSQTSGTGREQYF
TRBV9,-,TRBJ2-7,-,15,TGTGCCAGCAGCGTTAGCCAGGGTCAAAGGGACGAGCAGTACTTC,CASSVSQGQRDEQYF
TRBV5-8,TRBD2,TRBJ2-7,-,16,TGTGCCAGCAGTTGGCCCGCTAGCGGGATATTCGGCGAGCAGTACTTC,CASSWPASGIFGEQYF
TRBV6-6,-,TRBJ1-1,-,16,TGTGCCAGCACCCCCGGGAGGGGATACTTGAACACTGAAGCTTTCTTT,CASTPGRGYLNTEAFF
TRBV14,-,TRBJ1-1,-,14,TGTGCCAGCAGCCATCTGGGGCGGGGAACTGAAGCTTTCTTT,CASSHLGRGTEAFF
TRBV11-2,-,TRBJ2-3,-,15,TGTGCCAGCAGCTTAGCGGGAGAGGGCACAGATACGCAGTATTTT,CASSLAGEGTDTQYF
TRBV27,-,TRBJ2-1,-,13,TGTGCCAGCAGTTCCACCCCGGGTCGGAAGCAGTTCTTC,CASSSTPGRKQFF
TRBV19,-,TRBJ1-1,-,12,TGTGCCAGTAGTATTCAGGGATCCCCAGCTTTCTTT,CASSIQGSPAFF
TRBV3-1/TRBV3-2,-,TRBJ2-7,-,15,TGTGCCAGCAGCCAAGGGACTACTTTTTCCTACGAGCAGTACTTC,CASSQGTTFSYEQYF
TRBV7-9,TRBD1,TRBJ1-1,-,15,TGTGCCAGCAGTAGCGGACAGGTCTGGGTAACTGAAGCTTTCTTT,CASSSGQVWVTEAFF
TRBV5-1,-,TRBJ1-1,-,14,TGCGCCAGCAGCTTGCGCGGCGCGAGGACTGAAGCTTTCTTT,CASSLRGARTEAFF
TRBV27,-,TRBJ1-1,-,16,TGTGCCAGCAGTACGTACCTGGGGCAGATGAACACTGAAGCTTTCTTT,CASSTYLGQMNTEAFF
TRBV6-1,TRBD2,TRBJ2-5,-,16,TGTGCCAGCAGTGAAGCGAGGGCGGGGGGGGCGGAGACCCAGTACTTC,CASSEARAGGAETQYF
TRBV28,-,TRBJ1-5,-,14,TGTGCCAGCAGTTATAGTGCGAGGGATCAGCCCCAGCATTTT,CASSYSARDQPQHF
TRBV7-9,TRBD1,TRBJ2-5,-,15,TGTGCCAGCAGCTTAGGGGACAGGGATCCGGAGACCCAGTACTTC,CASSLGDRDPETQYF
TRBV18,-,TRBJ2-5,-,16,TGTGCCAGCTCCCCGACCGTGTGGGAGAGGCAAGAGACCCAGTACTTC,CASSPTVWERQETQYF
TRBV29-1,-,TRBJ2-1,-,14,TGCAGCGTTGAAAAGGCCCTGGGGGGCAATGAGCAGTTCTTC,CSVEKALGGNEQFF
TRBV5-5,-,TRBJ1-1,-,14,TGTGCCAGCAGCTTCACAGTCGAGAACACTGAAGCTTTCTTT,CASSFTVENTEAFF
TRBV13,TRBD1,TRBJ1-2,-,14,TGTGCCAGCAGCTTAACAGGGGTCGACTATGGCTACACCTTC,CASSLTGVDYGYTF
TRBV12-3/TRBV12-4,-,TRBJ1-2,-,12,TGTGCCAGCAGTCTACAGGGTTATGGCTACACCTTC,CASSLQGYGYTF
TRBV6-5,TRBD1,TRBJ1-1,-,15,TGTGCCAGCAGTTATACCGGACAGGGGGTGACTGAAGCTTTCTTT,CASSYTGQGVTEAFF
TRBV9,-,TRBJ2-6,-,17,TGTGCCAGCAGCGTAGCCGGAGCCATCTCTGGGGCCAACGTCCTGACTTTC,CASSVAGAISGANVLTF
TRBV19,TRBD2,TRBJ2-1,-,15,TGTGCCAGTAGTATAGAGGTAGCGGGTAACGGTGAGCAGTTCTTC,CASSIEVAGNGEQFF
TRBV6-5,TRBD1,TRBJ2-5,-,13,TGTGCCAGCCGACAGGGGTCGGCAGAGACCCAGTACTTC,CASRQGSAETQYF
TRBV29-1,-,TRBJ2-5,-,12,TGCAGCGTTGGTCTCGCGGAGGAGACCCAGTACTTC,CSVGLAEETQYF
TRBV4-1,-,TRBJ1-3,-,18,TGCGCCAGCAGCCTCTCCCGGGGAGAACTGGGGTCTGGAAACACCATATATTTT,CASSLSRGELGSGNTIYF
TRBV28,TRBD1,TRBJ2-2,-,12,TGTGCCAGCAGTACGACAGGGTGGGAGCTGTTTTTT,CASSTTGWELFF